This TCR delta chain derives from a study of Vδ1+ human thymocytes. General study results and limits: Highly polyclonal TRG and TRD repertoires with Gaussian CDR3 length distributions appeared in thymus.

The germline V gene has CDR1 TSWWSYY and CDR2 QGS. The V segment lost 0 bases and the J segment 1 base; nucleotides outside the gene matches: 20. CDR3 length: 22 residues. Sequences come from RNA converted to cDNA by reverse transcription. The CDR3 regions were amplified by multiplex PCR from V-gene primers to a constant-region primer. TCRdb re-identified clones in the multiplex PCR reads via CATT. The sample contains roughly 56,000 delta-chain clones, approximately 16% of which appear only once. Remarks on this clone: Its antigen is not known.

The receptor's source is a girl under two years old who had congenital heart surgery. This sequence joins TRDV1 and TRDJ1; 10 positions agree with TRDD3. Sequencing was carried out using Vdelta1+ gamma-delta thymocytes from the thymus. The subset here: FACS-sorted CD3+ TCRalphabeta- TCRVdelta1+ TCRVdelta2- thymocytes. Here the CDR3 DNA reads TGTGCTCTTGGGGAACTCCGGCCGTTCCGCCTGGGGGATAGGCGTACCACCGATAAACTCATCTTT. Encoded protein: CALGELRPFRLGDRRTTDKLIF.